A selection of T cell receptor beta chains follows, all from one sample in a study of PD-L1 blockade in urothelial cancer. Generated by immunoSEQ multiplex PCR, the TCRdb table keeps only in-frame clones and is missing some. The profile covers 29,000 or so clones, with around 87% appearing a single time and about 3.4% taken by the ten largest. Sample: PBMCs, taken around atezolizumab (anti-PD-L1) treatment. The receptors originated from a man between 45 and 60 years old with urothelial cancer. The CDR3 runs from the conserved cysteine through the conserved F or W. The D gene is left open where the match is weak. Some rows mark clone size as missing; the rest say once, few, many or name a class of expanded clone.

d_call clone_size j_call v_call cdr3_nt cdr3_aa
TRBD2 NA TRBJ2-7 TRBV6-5 TGTGCCAGCAGTTGGGGGGGGAGCTCCTACGAGCAGTACTTC CASSWGGSSYEQYF
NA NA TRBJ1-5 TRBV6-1 TGTGCCAGCAGTGGGTCCCCCGGGACACCGAAAGGTCAGCCCCAGCATTTT CASSGSPGTPKGQPQHF
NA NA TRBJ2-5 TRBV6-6 TGTGCCAGCACCCCACCGAGGGGGACACAAGAGACCCAGTACTTC CASTPPRGTQETQYF
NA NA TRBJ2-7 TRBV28 TGTGCCAGCAGGGCACCGGGACTCGTTTCCTACGAGCAGTACTTC CASRAPGLVSYEQYF
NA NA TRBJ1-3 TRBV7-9 TGTGCCAGCAGGCAAGGGGAGGCTGGAAACACCATATATTTT CASRQGEAGNTIYF
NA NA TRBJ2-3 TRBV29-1 TGCAGCGCCCCAATGCCCTGGACAGGCACAGATACGCAGTATTTT CSAPMPWTGTDTQYF
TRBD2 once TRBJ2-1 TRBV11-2 TGTGCCAGCAGCGGCCGGACTAGCTCCTACAATGAGCAGTTCTTC CASSGRTSSYNEQFF
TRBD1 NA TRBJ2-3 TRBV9 TGTGCCAGCAGCACCCGACAGGGCAGGGCCACAGATACGCAGTATTTT CASSTRQGRATDTQYF
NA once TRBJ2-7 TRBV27 TGTGCCAGCAGTTTAAGCCCGGGCTACGAGCAGTACTTC CASSLSPGYEQYF
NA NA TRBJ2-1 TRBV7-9 TGTGCCAGCACGACCATAGCGGACAATGAGCAGTTCTTC CASTTIADNEQFF
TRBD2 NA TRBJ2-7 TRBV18 TGTGCCAGCTCACCGGGGTGGGGGGGCGAGCAGTACTTC CASSPGWGGEQYF
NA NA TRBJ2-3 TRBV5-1 TGCGCCAGCAGCTCCCTCAGTTCAGATACGCAGTATTTT CASSSLSSDTQYF
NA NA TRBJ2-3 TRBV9 TGTGCCAGCAGCGTACACGCGGAGAACACAGATACGCAGTATTTT CASSVHAENTDTQYF
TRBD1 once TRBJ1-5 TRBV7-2 TGTGCCAGCAGAGGGTCGGGACAGGGGAGACAGCCCCAGCATTTT CASRGSGQGRQPQHF
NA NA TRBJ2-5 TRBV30 TGTGCCTGGAGACGGGACCAAGAGACCCAGTACTTC CAWRRDQETQYF
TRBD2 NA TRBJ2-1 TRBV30 TGTGCCGCCGCTAGCGGGAGTAAGCATGAGCAGTTCTTC CAAASGSKHEQFF
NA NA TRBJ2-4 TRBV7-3 TGTGCCACCTCTCACAGAGTAGCCAAAAACATTCAGTACTTC CATSHRVAKNIQYF
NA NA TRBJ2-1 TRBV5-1 TGCGCCAGCAGCTTGGCAGGGACTGACAATGAGCAGTTCTTC CASSLAGTDNEQFF
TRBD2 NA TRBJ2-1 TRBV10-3 TGTGCCTCCCGGACTAGCGGCATAGATGAGCAGTTCTTC CASRTSGIDEQFF
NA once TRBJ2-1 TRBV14 TGTGCCAGCAGCCAGGGGATGGGGCAGTGGGATGAGCAGTTCTTC CASSQGMGQWDEQFF
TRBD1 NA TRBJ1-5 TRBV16 TGTGCCAGCAGCCAATCAGCAGGGGGCGCAGGGCAGCCCCAGCATTTT CASSQSAGGAGQPQHF
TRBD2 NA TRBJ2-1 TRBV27 TGTGCCAGCAGTTTTGTGTTGACTAGCAATACACCCAATGAGCAGTTCTTC CASSFVLTSNTPNEQFF
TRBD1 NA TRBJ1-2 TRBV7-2 TGTGCCAGCAGCTTAGGACCGGGACAGCTAGGAGCGGGCTATGGCTACACCTTC CASSLGPGQLGAGYGYTF
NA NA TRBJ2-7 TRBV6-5 TGTGCCAGCAGTTTAAGGGGGTCAGGGGCCTACGAGCAGTACTTC CASSLRGSGAYEQYF
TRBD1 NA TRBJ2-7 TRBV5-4 TGTGCCAGCAGCCCCATCTTGGGACAGGGCTACGAGCAGTACTTC CASSPILGQGYEQYF
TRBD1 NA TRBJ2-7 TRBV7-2 TGTGCCAGCAGCTTAGAGGGACAGGGGATCAACGAGCAGTACTTC CASSLEGQGINEQYF
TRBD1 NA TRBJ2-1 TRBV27 TGTGCCAGCAGTTTAGTCGGGACAGGGGGCTTTGAGCAGTTCTTC CASSLVGTGGFEQFF
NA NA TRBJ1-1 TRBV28 TGTGCCAGCAGTTTATGGGACCCAAAGTGGTATTCGAGGGCCACTGAAGCTTTCTTT CASSLWDPKWYSRATEAFF
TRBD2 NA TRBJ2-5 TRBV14 TGTGCCAGCAGCCTCCCGGGGAGGGGCCACCAAGAGACCCAGTACTTC CASSLPGRGHQETQYF
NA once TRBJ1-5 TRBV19 TGTGCCAGTAGTATTTGGGACTCAGGAGAGCCCCAGCATTTT CASSIWDSGEPQHF
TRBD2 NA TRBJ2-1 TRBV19 TGTGCCAGTACTTCCGGGGGGGGCCACAATGAGCAGTTCTTC CASTSGGGHNEQFF
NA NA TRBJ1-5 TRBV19 TGTGCCAGTAGTCGACAGAATAGCAATCAGCCCCAGCATTTT CASSRQNSNQPQHF
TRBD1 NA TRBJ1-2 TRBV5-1 TGCGCCAGCAGCTTGGGGGACAGGGATAACTATGGCTACACCTTC CASSLGDRDNYGYTF
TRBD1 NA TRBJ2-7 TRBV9 TGTGCCAGCAGTGTCGGGACAGACCCTAGAACCTACGAGCAGTACTTC CASSVGTDPRTYEQYF
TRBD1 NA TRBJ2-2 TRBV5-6 TGTGCCAGCAGCTTCCGACAGGGGGACACCGGGGAGCTGTTTTTT CASSFRQGDTGELFF
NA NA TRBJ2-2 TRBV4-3 TGCGCCAGCAGCCAAGTTTGGGGGGACGCGAACACCGGGGAGCTGTTTTTT CASSQVWGDANTGELFF
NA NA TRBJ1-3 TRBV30 TGTGCCTGGAGTGTACATTCAGGGCCTGGAAACACCATATATTTT CAWSVHSGPGNTIYF
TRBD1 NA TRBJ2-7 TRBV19 TGTGCCAGTAGTGAGGACAGGGGGCTAGCCTCCGAGCAGTACTTC CASSEDRGLASEQYF
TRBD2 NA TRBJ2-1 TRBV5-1 TGCGCCAGCAGAAACGGGGGGGCAGGCTCCTACAATGAGCAGTTCTTC CASRNGGAGSYNEQFF
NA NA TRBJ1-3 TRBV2 TGTGCCAGCAGTGAATCTACTCTGGGGACAACCATATATTTT CASSESTLGTTIYF
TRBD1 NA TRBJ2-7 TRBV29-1 TGCAGCGTCCGACGGGACAGGGAACTCGAGCAGTACTTC CSVRRDRELEQYF
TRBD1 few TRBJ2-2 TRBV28 TGTGCCAGCAGTCTCGGACAGGGGCCGCTTAGGTACGGCCTCCTCAACACCGGGGAGCTGTTTTTT CASSLGQGPLRYGLLNTGELFF